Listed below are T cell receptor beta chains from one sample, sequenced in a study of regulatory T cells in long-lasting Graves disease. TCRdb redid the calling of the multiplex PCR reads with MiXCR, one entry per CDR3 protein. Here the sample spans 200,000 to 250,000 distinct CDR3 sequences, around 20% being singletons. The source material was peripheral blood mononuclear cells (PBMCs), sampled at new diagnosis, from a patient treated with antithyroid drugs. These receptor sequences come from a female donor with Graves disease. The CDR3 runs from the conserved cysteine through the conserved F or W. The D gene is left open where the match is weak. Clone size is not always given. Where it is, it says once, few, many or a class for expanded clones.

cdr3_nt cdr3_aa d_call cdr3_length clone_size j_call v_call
TGTGCCAGTAGTAGGACCGTGAACAAAGCCGCAGGCTACACCTTC CASSRTVNKAAGYTF . 15 few TRBJ1-2 TRBV19
TGTGCCTGGAGGGGACAGGGGGCATCCGAGCAGTACTTC CAWRGQGASEQYF TRBD1 13 many TRBJ2-7 TRBV30
TGTGCCAGCAGCGTACAGTACGAGCAGTACTTC CASSVQYEQYF . 11 many TRBJ2-7 TRBV7-2
TGTGCCAGCAGTCACGGACCTAACTATGGCTACACCTTC CASSHGPNYGYTF . 13 many TRBJ1-2 TRBV5-4
TGCAGTGCGACCGGACTAGCGAACCTTGATCAGTTCTTC CSATGLANLDQFF TRBD2 13 . TRBJ2-1 TRBV20-1
TGCGCCAGCAGTGAGTCCGGGACTAGCGGTTCTTACGAGCAGTACTTC CASSESGTSGSYEQYF TRBD2 16 . TRBJ2-7 TRBV10-2
TGTGCCAGCAGCCTAAGAAACACTGAAGCTTTCTTT CASSLRNTEAFF . 12 many TRBJ1-1 TRBV3-1
TGCAGTGCCGAGGACAGGGAAAATTCACCCCTCCACTTT CSAEDRENSPLHF TRBD1 13 many TRBJ1-6 TRBV20-1
TGCAGTGCTAGAGATCTACAGGGGAGTTCAGAGACCCAGTACTTC CSARDLQGSSETQYF TRBD1 15 many TRBJ2-5 TRBV20-1
TGCAGTGCTAGGGCGGGACTAGCGCAACTAAGCTCCTACAATGAGCAGTTCTTC CSARAGLAQLSSYNEQFF TRBD2 18 many TRBJ2-1 TRBV20-1
TGTGCCAGCAGCACCCGACAGGGTCTTTCTGGGGCCAACGTCCTGACTTTC CASSTRQGLSGANVLTF TRBD1 17 . TRBJ2-6 TRBV7-2
TGTGCCAGCAAAAACAGGGGAAGCAATCAGCCCCAGCATTTT CASKNRGSNQPQHF TRBD1 14 many TRBJ1-5 TRBV2
TGTGCCGGCAGTTCCGGTGATGAAAAACTGTTTTTT CAGSSGDEKLFF . 12 . TRBJ1-4 TRBV28
TGTGCCAGTAGTCATGGACTAGCTTCAGAGACCCAGTACTTC CASSHGLASETQYF TRBD2 14 few TRBJ2-5 TRBV19
TGTGCCAGCAGGGCCGGTGGGGCGAACACTGAAGCTTTCTTT CASRAGGANTEAFF . 14 many TRBJ1-1 TRBV12-3/TRBV12-4
TGTGCCAGCAGTTACTTCCGGGATAATCAGCCCCAGCATTTT CASSYFRDNQPQHF . 14 many TRBJ1-5 TRBV6-2/TRBV6-3
TGTGCCAGCAGCTTAAATCTGCCCTACGAGCAGTACTTC CASSLNLPYEQYF . 13 many TRBJ2-7 TRBV11-2
TGTGCCAGCAGCCTTAGCGGGGGCCGCTACGAGCAGTACTTC CASSLSGGRYEQYF TRBD2 14 many TRBJ2-7 TRBV11-2
TGTGCCAGCAGCAACCGGGACAGCGGGGGAAAACTGTTTTTT CASSNRDSGGKLFF TRBD1 14 many TRBJ1-4 TRBV7-6
TGTGCCAGCAGTGGAGGGGGTGTTAATTCACCCCTCCACTTT CASSGGGVNSPLHF . 14 many TRBJ1-6 TRBV28
TGCGCCAGCAGCCAAGAGACAGGGACTGAAGCTTTCTTT CASSQETGTEAFF TRBD1 13 many TRBJ1-1 TRBV4-1
TGCAGTGCTAAGCCCTTGGCGGGAGGATCGTGGGAGCAGTACTTC CSAKPLAGGSWEQYF TRBD2 15 many TRBJ2-7 TRBV20-1
TGTGCCAGCAGCCAAGAATCGGGCCAGGGCTACGAGCAGTACTTC CASSQESGQGYEQYF . 15 many TRBJ2-7 TRBV3-1
TGTGCCAGCCACCCGCCGGGGTATTGGGGCACTGAAGCTTTCTTT CASHPPGYWGTEAFF . 15 few TRBJ1-1 TRBV27
TGTGCCAGCAGTGGGAGGGGCGCGAAGGGAATCAAGCAGTTCTTC CASSGRGAKGIKQFF TRBD2 15 many TRBJ2-1 TRBV11-3
TGCGCCAGCAGCCAAATCCGGGGGACATCCTACAATGAGCAGTTCTTC CASSQIRGTSYNEQFF . 16 few TRBJ2-1 TRBV4-1
TGTGCCAGCAGCCCAGGGCCCAGGGCCACTGAAGCTTTCTTT CASSPGPRATEAFF . 14 many TRBJ1-1 TRBV7-9
TGTGCCAGCAGTTTGAACAGGGGCCGGGGCTACACCTTC CASSLNRGRGYTF TRBD1 13 many TRBJ1-2 TRBV28
TGTGCCAGCAGTTACGCGGGGGGAGGAGATACGCAGTATTTT CASSYAGGGDTQYF TRBD2 14 few TRBJ2-3 TRBV6-5
TGCAGTGCTGGGAGGGGGCGCGCCAATCAGCCCCAGCATTTT CSAGRGRANQPQHF TRBD1 14 many TRBJ1-5 TRBV20-1
TGCAGCATCAGCGCCGACAGGGAGCATGGCTACACCTTC CSISADREHGYTF TRBD1 13 . TRBJ1-2 TRBV29-1
TGTGCCAGCAGCTTCTCCCTAGCGGGGGGGCAAGAGACCCAGTACTTC CASSFSLAGGQETQYF TRBD2 16 many TRBJ2-5 TRBV5-6
TGTGCCAGCAGCCCCGTCCGGGACAAAGCCTACGAGCAGTACTTC CASSPVRDKAYEQYF . 15 many TRBJ2-7 TRBV6-1
TGTGCCAGCAGTTCCCGATTCAGTGGAGCGAACACTGAAGCTTTCTTT CASSSRFSGANTEAFF . 16 many TRBJ1-1 TRBV12-3/TRBV12-4
TGCAGTGCTAGGGCAGGGGCTATGTATGAGCAGTTCTTC CSARAGAMYEQFF . 13 many TRBJ2-1 TRBV20-1
TGTGCCAGCACCGAAGTGGGGAAGACTGAAGCTTTCTTT CASTEVGKTEAFF . 13 many TRBJ1-1 TRBV6-1
TGTGCCAGCAGCTCAAACCCGACAGGGGACGAGCAGTACTTC CASSSNPTGDEQYF TRBD1 14 many TRBJ2-7 TRBV11-3
TGCAGTGCTAGTCAGGGGTCGAATCAGCCCCAGCATTTT CSASQGSNQPQHF . 13 many TRBJ1-5 TRBV20-1
TGTGCCATCAGTGATAATCGGGGGACGACCCAAGAGACCCAGTACTTC CAISDNRGTTQETQYF . 16 many TRBJ2-5 TRBV10-3
TGTGCCAGCACCTTAGTACGGGGGGGCCCCGAGTACCCGGATTCACCCCTCCACTTT CASTLVRGGPEYPDSPLHF . 19 . TRBJ1-6 TRBV6-1
TGTGCCAGCAGCTTAAATCTAGCCCTTTACAATGAGCAGTTCTTC CASSLNLALYNEQFF . 15 many TRBJ2-1 TRBV5-1
TGCGCCAGCAGCCAAGATAGATACGAGCAGTACTTC CASSQDRYEQYF . 12 few TRBJ2-7 TRBV4-1
TGTGCCAGCAGCAAAGATGTCCGCACAGATACGCAGTATTTT CASSKDVRTDTQYF . 14 many TRBJ2-3 TRBV7-6
TGTGCCAGCAGCTCCCAGGGGCCGGCTGGGGAGCTGTTTTTT CASSSQGPAGELFF . 14 many TRBJ2-2 TRBV11-2
TGTGCCAGCAGCTTAGGGGGGGCATCGGGCGAGCAGTACTTC CASSLGGASGEQYF . 14 . TRBJ2-7 TRBV7-2
TGTGCCAGCAGCTTGGTTTCCGGGACCCAGTACTTC CASSLVSGTQYF . 12 . TRBJ2-5 TRBV7-2
TGTGCCAGCAGGTTGTCGGTGGGAGGGGGCGGTGAGCAGTTCTTC CASRLSVGGGGEQFF . 15 few TRBJ2-1 TRBV7-9
TGCGCCAGCAGCCAATTTAGTTCCAGGGGAATCGGGGAGCTGTTTTTT CASSQFSSRGIGELFF . 16 many TRBJ2-2 TRBV5-1
TGTGCCAGCACCTACAAAAGAGGACCCCAGGGTCAGCCCCAGCATTTT CASTYKRGPQGQPQHF . 16 . TRBJ1-5 TRBV5-6
TGTGCCATCAGTGAATCCGGGCGGGTCAACACCGGGGAGCTGTTTTTT CAISESGRVNTGELFF . 16 . TRBJ2-2 TRBV10-3